Detailed here is one T cell receptor (beta chain). Its specific antigen is unknown. Base qualities are missing; no much larger clone stands one base away. TCRbeta CDR3 regions were amplified from genomic DNA by means of the immunoSEQ Assay, a bias-controlled multiplex PCR. The study's processing was this. The number of nucleated cells in each sample was estimated from the amplification of reference gene primers within the assay. To quantify the absolute abundance of each unique TCRbeta CDR3 rearrangement, sequence reads were collapsed and filtered. Productive Simpson clonality was computed per sample as the square root of Simpson's diversity index over productive rearrangements. As stored in TCRdb, this immuneACCESS dataset retains in-frame rearrangements with V and J assigned. A fraction of the clones does not appear; measured against another copy, unresolved V genes explain less than half of the discrepancy, and the remainder lacks a known reason. Clonal size and the V and J genes are those of that table, whereas D and trimming came from the DNA. The sample includes 200,000 to 250,000 clones, with approximately 84% observed a single time. Around 4.5% of the sample rests with the top ten.

Collaborating institutions collected whole blood in K2EDTA tubes following their own protocols. Collaborator samples were shipped for TCRbeta analysis as frozen whole blood, isolated PBMCs, or DNA extracted from either sample type. This specimen belongs to a study of blood T cell repertoires in COVID-19 (dated by TCRdb to the early 2020s). Broadly, across the study: Samples from collaborators originated in the United States, Italy and Spain and spanned both the acute and convalescent phases of COVID-19. The prospective study material was composed of cDNA or gDNA derived from T cells, B-cell-depleted T cells, or PBMCs. The samples were drawn from two sources: the first 160 participants of the ongoing ImmuneRACE study, and over 950 subjects contributed by 6 global collaborators. The dataset comprised deeply sampled blood TCRbeta repertoires from subjects exposed to, actively infected with, or recovered from COVID-19. The repertoires were made available in a free public database intended to serve as a resource for research on the immune response to SARS-CoV-2. The sample metadata nearly always contained a de-identified subject ID, COVID-19 status, age in years and sex. Where available, HLA class I and class II types were taken from metadata supplied by the sample provider and were not determined by assay-based typing. Summary of the overall study and its limitations: The quantity of clinical and demographic metadata differed by source and by participant and was supplied without curation.

Including the terminal cysteine and phenylalanine, the CDR3 comprises 15 residues. Only the CDR3 portion is preserved as DNA: 45 bases, with reading frame beginning at the first base. Taken from the germline V gene, the CDR1 and CDR2 loops are SGHDN and FVKESK. Trimming removed 4 bases from V and 4 bases from J; the gene matches leave 9 bases unexplained. Sequencing input: peripheral blood. This clonotype originated in a man aged 45 to 65 with acute or convalescent COVID-19. The chain joins TRBV14 to TRBJ1-1, with 7 central nucleotides matching TRBD1. This receptor carries the CDR3 CASSRGTVGSTEAFF. Read as DNA, the sequence is TGTGCCAGCAGCCGGGGGACAGTCGGTTCCACTGAAGCTTTCTTT. Beyond the CDR3, the reference TRBV14 and TRBJ1-1 genes provide the residues; the full variable domain reads: EAGVTQFPSHSVIEKGQTVTLRCDPISGHDNLYWYRRVMGKEIKFLLHFVKESKQDESGMPNNRFLAERTGGTYSTLKVQPAELEDSGVYFCASSRGTVGSTEAFFGQGTRLTVV.